The 10 T cell receptor beta chains below all came from one sample that was sequenced in a study of blood T cell repertoires in COVID-19. The data were produced by immunoSEQ multiplex PCR, yet TCRdb's version contains in-frame clones alone and is incomplete. The sample yields hundreds of thousands of clones, 88% seen once. The sequencing input was peripheral blood. The receptor source for this set is a woman aged 50 to 60 with active or convalescent COVID-19.

The genes are TRBV3-1 (or the pseudogene TRBV3-2) and TRBJ2-3, with D unresolved. CDR1 LGHDT and CDR2 YNNKEL come from the germline V gene (reference sequence). V lost 4 bases and J lost 1, with 9 bases in between. This CDR3 spans 14 amino acids. CDR3 in DNA: TGTGCCAGCAGCCGCGGCGGAGGCACAGATACGCAGTATTTT. It translates to CASSRGGGTDTQYF.

The CDR3 loop is CASSLNSGDTGELFF. CDR3 coding DNA: TGCGCCAGCAGCTTGAATTCCGGGGACACCGGGGAGCTGTTTTTT. The V and J genes are TRBV5-1 and TRBJ2-2; TRBD2 might be the D (5 bases). Looked up from germline, CDR1 is SGHRS and CDR2 is YFSETQ. The CDR3 spans 15 residues. The ends were cut back, 1 base at V and 3 bases at J, with 10 bases in the middle. Drawing the rest from reference TRBV5-1 and TRBJ2-2, the complete variable domain is KAGVTQTPRYLIKTRGQQVTLSCSPISGHRSVSWYQQTPGQGLQFLFEYFSETQRNKGNFPGRFSGRQFSNSRSEMNVSTLELGDSALYLCASSLNSGDTGELFFGEGSRLTVL.

This chain connects TRBV19 to TRBJ2-1; D may be TRBD2 (5 bases). CDR3 length: 14 residues. Germline CDR1 is LNHDA and CDR2 is SQIVND (reference sequence). The V end lost 7 bases, the J end lost 2 bases, and 12 bases lay between the germline ends. The chain's CDR3 is CASKERPAYNEQFF. DNA for the CDR3: TGTGCCAGTAAGGAGCGGCCAGCCTACAATGAGCAGTTCTTC.

The V call is TRBV6-1, the J call TRBJ1-5; the D gene is possibly TRBD1 (5 bases). The CDR3 runs to 13 residues. The ends were cut back, 8 bases at V and 3 bases at J, with 11 bases in the middle. The germline gives CDR1 MNHNS, CDR2 SASEGT. The CDR3 sequence is CASEGRDNQPQHF. DNA for the CDR3: TGTGCCAGCGAAGGCAGGGACAATCAGCCCCAGCATTTT.

This clone has just a few counts. The rearrangement joins TRBV19 to TRBJ1-4; D call uncertain. Germline V gene data show CDR1 as LNHDA and CDR2 as SQIVND (reference sequence). The CDR3 contains 13 residues. Trimming cost V 8 bases and J 3 bases, with 10 bases left between them. CDR3 sequence (DNA): TGTGCCAGTTCCCGGTCTTCTAATGAAAAACTGTTTTTT. Translation gives CASSRSSNEKLFF. Combining the CDR3 with reference TRBV19 and TRBJ1-4 gives the whole variable domain DGGITQSPKYLFRKEGQNVTLSCEQNLNHDAMYWYRQDPGQGLRLIYYSQIVNDFQKGDIAEGYSVSREKKESFPLTVTSAQKNPTAFYLCASSRSSNEKLFFGSGTQLSVL.

This chain connects TRBV21-1 to TRBJ2-4; no DNA check was done on the table's D call, TRBD2. TRBV21-1 is tagged as a pseudogene. This CDR3 region has 16 residues. CDR3 residues: CASSKGAGSEKNIQYF. CDR3 nucleotide sequence: TGTGCCAGCAGCAAAGGGGCGGGGAGCGAGAAAAACATTCAGTACTTC.

The chain couples TRBV9 to TRBJ2-5; TRBD2 agrees at 7 bases. Germline trimming cut 3 bases from V and 7 bases from J; bases unmatched to any gene: 12. CDR3 size: 15 residues. Germline loops: CDR1 SGDLS, CDR2 YYNGEE. DNA of the CDR3: TGTGCCAGCAGCGGGGAGCATGGGTCGGGGGGGACCCAGTACTTC. Its translation: CASSGEHGSGGTQYF. Drawing the rest from reference TRBV9 and TRBJ2-5, the complete variable domain is DSGVTQTPKHLITATGQRVTLRCSPRSGDLSVYWYQQSLDQGLQFLIQYYNGEERAKGNILERFSAQQFPDLHSELNLSSLELGDSALYFCASSGEHGSGGTQYFGPGTRLLVL.

This chain uses TRBV7-2 with TRBJ2-1; TRBD2 agrees at 14 bases. V was pared by 5 bases and J by 0 bases, with 6 bases of the junction left unmatched. The CDR3 has 18 amino acids. Germline V gives CDR1 SGHTA, CDR2 FQGNSA. CDR3 coding DNA: TGTGCCAGCAGCATCCTCGGGACTAGCGGGAGCTCCTACAATGAGCAGTTCTTC. Residues: CASSILGTSGSSYNEQFF.

This clone has a single count. The CDR3, as DNA: TGTGCCAGCAGCCCTTCGACAGGTCTCCAAGAGACCCAGTACTTC. Its protein is CASSPSTGLQETQYF. This rearrangement joins TRBV9 to TRBJ2-5; a possible D gene is TRBD1 (6 bases). Germline lookup yields CDR1 SGDLS and CDR2 YYNGEE. CDR3 length: 15 residues. V lost 4 bases and J 1 base, leaving 14 bases between the germline ends.

This chain uses TRBV24-1 with TRBJ2-3; 7 positions match TRBD1. The CDR3 covers 16 residues. The V gene's germline CDR1 is KGHDR and CDR2 SFDVKD. With V trimmed by 5 bases and J by 5 bases, 12 bases remained unmatched. The CDR3 sequence: CATSAKGRTGVDTQYF. CDR3 nucleotides: TGTGCCACCAGTGCTAAGGGACGGACAGGTGTAGATACGCAGTATTTT.